A selection of T cell receptor beta chains follows, all from one sample in a study of response to subunit inactivated influenza vaccine. TCRdb re-called the RT-PCR reads through MiXCR, storing one row per CDR3 protein. Altogether about 780,000 distinct CDR3 sequences are present, 15% to 20% being singletons, with the ten largest covering about a tenth. The sample in question was PBMCs from blood, obtained more than 4 days after vaccination. The receptor source for this set is a man aged 50-60 years who received an inactivated influenza vaccine. CDR3s include the opening cysteine and the closing phenylalanine or tryptophan. A D gene is named only where the DNA matches it firmly. The size entry is marked missing in some rows and otherwise reads once, few, many or a size class.

TRBD1 TRBJ2-5 14 NA TRBV10-3 TGTGCCATCAGCGGGACAGGGGCGCGGGAGACCCAGTACTTC CAISGTGARETQYF
NA TRBJ2-2 16 NA TRBV25-1 TGTGCCAGCAGTGAACACCGCGCGGGGAACACCGGGGAGCTGTTTTTT CASSEHRAGNTGELFF
NA TRBJ1-2 14 few TRBV6-1 TGTGCCAGCAAACCGACAGACGAATTCTATGGCTACACCTTC CASKPTDEFYGYTF
NA TRBJ2-5 13 many TRBV20-1 TGCAGTGCTAGAAACCCAACCCAGCGGACCCAGTACTTC CSARNPTQRTQYF
NA TRBJ2-7 16 NA TRBV29-1 TGCAGCGTTGAAGGAATACAGTCGGCTGAACCCTACGAGCAGTACTTC CSVEGIQSAEPYEQYF
NA TRBJ1-2 12 many TRBV12-3/TRBV12-4 TGTGCCAGCAGTGCCACAGTCGTTGGCTACACCTTC CASSATVVGYTF
NA TRBJ2-2 15 NA TRBV12-2 TGTGCAAGTCGCTTAGGACGGGCGAACACCGGGGAGCTGTTTTTT CASRLGRANTGELFF
TRBD2 TRBJ2-2 16 many TRBV20-1 TGCAGTGCCCCGGGACTAGCGGGAGTAATTACCGGGGAGCTGTTTTTT CSAPGLAGVITGELFF
NA TRBJ2-7 14 NA TRBV12-3/TRBV12-4 TGTGCCAGCAGTTTATTCAGGCTCGTAGGCGAGCAGTACTTC CASSLFRLVGEQYF
TRBD2 TRBJ2-1 16 few TRBV7-2 TGTGCCAGCAGTCGGACTAGCGGGAGGGCCCAGGGTGAGCAGTTCTTC CASSRTSGRAQGEQFF
NA TRBJ2-2 16 NA TRBV7-2 TGTGCCAGCAGCTCCCATGGGGGTCCGAACACCGGGGAGCTGTTTTTT CASSSHGGPNTGELFF
NA TRBJ1-4 14 NA TRBV7-2 TGTGCCAGCAGCCCTAGAGGACGGAATGAAAAACTGTTTTTT CASSPRGRNEKLFF
NA TRBJ1-6 13 NA TRBV28 TGTGCCAGCAGGGAACGGGGTAATTCACCCCTCCACTTT CASRERGNSPLHF
TRBD1 TRBJ2-7 14 NA TRBV10-3 TGTGCCATCGGGGAGAGGACAGGGGCCTTCGAGCAGTACTTC CAIGERTGAFEQYF
NA TRBJ2-1 13 few TRBV7-2 TGTGCCAGCAGCTTCCAACCAGGGGGGGTGCAGTTCTTC CASSFQPGGVQFF
NA TRBJ2-7 15 many TRBV20-1 TGCAGTGCTAGAGATCTAGGGGGGGCGCAGTACGAGCAGTACTTC CSARDLGGAQYEQYF
TRBD1 TRBJ1-2 17 few TRBV19 TGTGCCAGTAGTATCCTGGGACAGGGGGCCTCTAACTATGGCTACACCTTC CASSILGQGASNYGYTF
NA TRBJ2-1 15 many TRBV20-1 TGCAGTGCCACAGGGGTCGCGGGAGCCGACAATGAGCAGTTCTTC CSATGVAGADNEQFF
TRBD1 TRBJ2-1 17 NA TRBV7-2 TGTGCCAGCAGCTTAATTTTGGGACAGGGGAACTCCTACGAGCAGTTCTTC CASSLILGQGNSYEQFF
NA TRBJ2-2 13 NA TRBV5-1 TGCGCCAGCAGCATTACTAGTTCCGGGGAGCTGTTTTTT CASSITSSGELFF
TRBD1 TRBJ2-7 13 NA TRBV6-1 TGTGCCAGCAGGGGGACAGGGGTCTACGAGCAGTACTTC CASRGTGVYEQYF
NA TRBJ2-5 14 NA TRBV3-1 TGTGCCAGCAGCCAGGGAATGTACCAAGAGACCCAGTACTTC CASSQGMYQETQYF
TRBD1 TRBJ2-2 15 NA TRBV7-2 TGTGCCAGCAGCTCGGGACAGGGGAGCACCGGGGAGCTGTTTTTT CASSSGQGSTGELFF
TRBD2 TRBJ2-1 14 NA TRBV28 TGTGCCAGCAGTTACCACGGGACTAGCGGGAGGCAGTTCTTC CASSYHGTSGRQFF
NA TRBJ2-1 13 NA TRBV21-1 TGTGCCAGCAGTCTGACACGGGCGGATGAGCAGTTCTTC CASSLTRADEQFF
NA TRBJ2-5 13 NA TRBV4-3 TGCGCCAGCAGCCAACGACTAACGGGGACCCAGTACTTC CASSQRLTGTQYF
NA TRBJ2-7 15 many TRBV20-1 TGCAGTGCCAAGAACCCACAGGGACCCTCCTACGAGCAGTACTTC CSAKNPQGPSYEQYF
TRBD2 TRBJ2-1 14 few TRBV20-1 TGCAGTGCTACGACTAGCGGGATCGGGTATGAGCAGTTCTTC CSATTSGIGYEQFF
NA TRBJ2-5 15 NA TRBV5-5 TGTGCCAGCAGCTACGCGGCGGGCCGTCAAGAGACCCAGTACTTC CASSYAAGRQETQYF
TRBD2 TRBJ2-5 16 NA TRBV29-1 TGCAGCGTTCTAGTTAGCGGGAGGTTGTACCAAGAGACCCAGTACTTC CSVLVSGRLYQETQYF
TRBD1 TRBJ2-3 16 many TRBV5-1 TGCGCCAGCAGCTTAGACAGGGGGCTCGGTACAGATACGCAGTATTTT CASSLDRGLGTDTQYF
NA TRBJ1-2 14 NA TRBV7-2 TGTGCCAGCGGCTCTACGTGGGTGAGATATGGCTACACCTTC CASGSTWVRYGYTF
TRBD2 TRBJ2-3 19 NA TRBV7-8 TGTGCCAGCAGCTTAGCGAGGACTAGCGGGGTGTCTAGCACAGATACGCAGTATTTT CASSLARTSGVSSTDTQYF
NA TRBJ2-2 12 NA TRBV10-3 TGTGCCATCAGTGACATGACCGGGGAGCTGTTTTTT CAISDMTGELFF
NA TRBJ2-1 15 NA TRBV7-7 TGTGCCAGCAGCTTTTCGTGGACGCCTTACAATGAGCAGTTCTTC CASSFSWTPYNEQFF
NA TRBJ2-7 15 many TRBV7-2 TGTGCCAGCAGCTTAGGAGTTCGCAGGTTCGACGAGCAGTACTTC CASSLGVRRFDEQYF
NA TRBJ1-5 14 many TRBV6-1 TGTGCCAGCAGTGATTCAGGGGTGAGGCAGCCCCAGCATTTT CASSDSGVRQPQHF
NA TRBJ1-2 14 NA TRBV28 TGTGCCAGCAGTTCGGACCCCAGGTTCTCTGGCTACACCTTC CASSSDPRFSGYTF
NA TRBJ2-3 12 NA TRBV7-3 TGTGCCAGCAGCTTGGACTGGGGCGCCCAGTATTTT CASSLDWGAQYF
NA TRBJ2-3 16 NA TRBV24-1 TGTGCCACCAGTGACCCACAGGCATCCGCCACAGATACGCAGTATTTT CATSDPQASATDTQYF